The clone carrying this T cell receptor (beta chain) was found once. Antigen specificity is unknown. This record belongs to a study of CD8+ T cells in alopecia areata. The study, taken as a whole, reports: While tofacitinib was given, many expanded lesional clones persisted in scalp and blood. Sequencing of scalp samples also includes resident alphabeta T cells from normal skin.

In each case, RNA was isolated and then reverse transcribed into cDNA as the sequencing template. The method was immunoSEQ multiplex PCR; TCRdb's version includes in-frame clones alone and lacks a portion of them. The sample includes roughly 190,000 clones, 45% to 75% of them seen just once. This CDR3 comprises 14 residues. V was cut by 3 bases and J by 2 bases, with 7 bases left in between. Germline V CDR1 and CDR2: KGHSH, LQKENI. Specified treatment: oral pan-JAK inhibitor, 5-10 mg twice daily. Using a FACSAria, the CD4+ and CD8+ T cells were sorted from the PBMCs. This sequence joins TRBV18 and TRBJ2-2; no reliable D call. Here the sequenced sample was CD4+ T cells sorted from blood, taken at week 4, from a patient treated with tofacitinib. The TCR sequence derives from a human donor with alopecia areata. This CDR3 is CASSPGPNTGELFF. CDR3 nucleotides: TGTGCCAGCTCACCGGGCCCCAACACCGGGGAGCTGTTTTTT.